The present T cell receptor (beta chain) was sequenced within a study of T cell responses to AZD1222 COVID-19 vaccine. Profiled with immunoSEQ multiplex PCR; TCRdb holds only in-frame clones, not every one. The sample shows some 150,000 clones, 80% to 90% of them seen only once. This CDR3 has 13 residues. Germline CDR1 MNHEY, CDR2 SVGAGI. Trimming pared 7 bases from V and 1 base from J, leaving 10 bases between. Study-wide points: The study reported that nearly half of spike-specific TCRs target unmutated variant regions. Only after the peak T cell response were repertoires sampled. CD4 TCRs covered the whole spike, strongest at regions 160-218 and 743-854.

Worth noting for this clone: Its antigen is not identified.

The V call is TRBV6-5, the J call TRBJ2-5, with D tentatively TRBD1 (6 bases). This clonotype was sampled from an adult in good health. The input for sequencing was peripheral blood, taken on day 0 of AZD1222 vaccination. CDR3 sequence reads: CASKRQAQETQYF. The CDR3 coding sequence is TGTGCCAGCAAAAGACAGGCCCAAGAGACCCAGTACTTC.